These 23 T cell receptor beta chains were sequenced from one sample in a study of blood T cell repertoires in COVID-19. Profiling relied on immunoSEQ multiplex PCR, and the TCRdb table lists in-frame clones only, not all of them. The sample shows some 130,000 clones, 79% of them seen only once. Sequenced: peripheral blood. The receptors derive from a man in his 60s with acute or convalescent COVID-19.

This clone was detected a few times. The V gene is TRBV20-1, the J gene TRBJ1-5, with D hard to call. This CDR3 is 11 amino acids long. V shed 7 bases and J shed 5 bases, with 9 bases lying between them. Per the germline V gene, CDR1 is DFQATT and CDR2 is SNEGSKA (reference sequence). The CDR3 nucleotides read TGCAGTGTCACCCGGGATCAGCCCCAGCATTTT. It codes for CSVTRDQPQHF.

J is TRBJ1-1 and V is TRBV28; D may be TRBD1 (5 bases). The germline V and J ends were trimmed by 4 bases and 6 bases, with 18 bases remaining between them. The CDR3 consists of 15 residues. Per germline, CDR1 MDHEN and CDR2 SYDVKM. CDR3 region: CASSSRASGFAEAFF. CDR3 DNA: TGTGCCAGCAGTTCCAGGGCGTCCGGGTTCGCTGAAGCTTTCTTT.

At least ten counts were recorded for this clone. This sequence joins TRBV5-1 and TRBJ2-7; possibly TRBD2 for D (6 bases). With 3 bases removed from V and 5 bases from J, the gap between germline ends came to 12 bases. The CDR3 is 13 residues long. Germline CDR1 and CDR2: SGHRS and YFSETQ. The CDR3 here is CASSSEGGDEQYF. CDR3 DNA sequence: TGCGCCAGCAGCTCTGAAGGAGGGGACGAGCAGTACTTC. Supplemented by reference TRBV5-1 and TRBJ2-7, the full variable domain reads KAGVTQTPRYLIKTRGQQVTLSCSPISGHRSVSWYQQTPGQGLQFLFEYFSETQRNKGNFPGRFSGRQFSNSRSEMNVSTLELGDSALYLCASSSEGGDEQYFGPGTRLTVT.

The gene calls are TRBV4-3 and TRBJ2-1; TRBD1 is a possible D gene (5 bases). Trimming pared 0 bases from V and 1 base from J, leaving 13 bases between. Germline lookup yields CDR1 LGHNA and CDR2 YSLEER. The CDR3 is 17 amino acids. This CDR3 reads CASSQEGQGRSYNEQFF. The CDR3 DNA reads as TGCGCCAGCAGCCAAGAGGGCCAGGGAAGGTCCTACAATGAGCAGTTCTTC.

In this sample, this clone turned up a few times. The chain is built from TRBV9 and TRBJ1-5; 9 bases line up with TRBD1. After removal of 4 bases from V and 4 bases from J, the junction contained 6 bases not matched to a gene. The germline gives CDR1 SGDLS, CDR2 YYNGEE. This CDR3 contains 15 residues. The CDR3 DNA follows: TGTGCCAGCAGCCGAGGGGACAGGGAAAATCAGCCCCAGCATTTT. Translated: CASSRGDRENQPQHF.

A note on this clone: Other DNA variants within this sample encode the same CDR3. The chain uses TRBV5-1 and TRBJ2-7; TRBD2 matches at 10 bases. J gave up 4 bases and V 0 bases, and 1 base lay outside the gene matches. CDR1 is SGHRS and CDR2 is YFSETQ in the germline V gene. This CDR3 is built from 14 residues. The CDR3 loop reads CASSLVLAGYEQYF. In nucleotides, the CDR3 is TGCGCCAGCAGCTTGGTACTAGCGGGGTACGAGCAGTACTTC.

The CDR3: CASSENRGQPQHF. For the CDR3, the DNA is TGTGCCAGCAGTGAGAACAGGGGGCAGCCCCAGCATTTT. This rearrangement joins TRBV25-1 to TRBJ1-5, with 8 bases that match TRBD1. The trim removed 3 bases at V and 7 bases at J, leaving 2 bases unmatched. This CDR3 region has 13 residues. Germline V gene lookup returns CDR1 MGHDK and CDR2 SYGVNS.

The chain combines TRBV6-2 or TRBV6-3 with TRBJ1-5; 7 positions match TRBD1. This CDR3 has 14 residues. Per the germline V gene, CDR1 is MNHEY and CDR2 is SVGEGT. The trim removed 6 bases at V and 4 bases at J, leaving 6 bases unmatched. This chain's CDR3 is CASSLTTGNQPQHF. CDR3 bases: TGTGCCAGCAGCCTAACGACAGGGAATCAGCCCCAGCATTTT.

The gene calls are TRBV21-1 and TRBJ1-3; the table's D call TRBD1 went unverified against the DNA. TRBV21-1 is a recognized pseudogene. The CDR3 has 16 amino acids. The CDR3 loop is CASSRARGSSGNTIYF. CDR3 coding DNA: TGTGCCAGCAGTAGAGCCAGGGGGAGTTCTGGAAACACCATATATTTT.

This rearrangement joins TRBV9 to TRBJ2-5; D is ambiguous. The V end was cut by 3 bases, the J end by 2 bases, with 8 bases between. CDR3 length: 13 residues. Germline V gene data show CDR1 as SGDLS and CDR2 as YYNGEE. The CDR3, as DNA: TGTGCCAGCAGCGGGGCCCGGCAAGAGACCCAGTACTTC. This gives the protein CASSGARQETQYF.

This sequence joins TRBV14 and TRBJ1-5, with 7 bases lining up with TRBD1. Germline V gene data show CDR1 as SGHDN and CDR2 as FVKESK. This CDR3 comprises 19 residues. Unmatched junction bases numbered 11, after V lost 0 bases and J lost 0 bases. CDR3 in amino acids: CASSQERDSPIYSNQPQHF. The CDR3 region has the DNA TGTGCCAGCAGCCAAGAAAGGGACAGCCCCATCTATAGCAATCAGCCCCAGCATTTT.

The gene calls are TRBV12-3 or TRBV12-4 and TRBJ1-5; D uncertain. The V and J ends lost 6 bases and 6 bases respectively, with 9 bases between them. The length of the CDR3 is 12 residues. The CDR3 nucleotides read TGTGCCAGCAGGGTCGGTGGTCAGCCCCAGCATTTT. This sequence encodes CASRVGGQPQHF.

A note on this clone: One end of the junction is discordant with germline, which a read error may explain. The V gene is TRBV7-7, the J gene TRBJ2-2; 8 bases agree with TRBD2. The germline V gene encodes CDR1 SSHAT and CDR2 FNYEAQ (reference sequence). The CDR3 has 15 amino acids. CDR3 sequence: CASSLGLAGTGELFF. CDR3 sequence (DNA): TGTGCTAGCAGCTTAGGCCTAGCGGGCACCGGGGAGCTGTTTTTT.

This chain joins TRBV6-2 or TRBV6-3 and TRBJ2-1; D is perhaps TRBD2 (6 bases). CDR1 is MNHEY, CDR2 SVGEGT, per germline. V was pared by 4 bases and J by 8 bases, with 12 bases between. CDR3 length equals 13 residues. The CDR3 coding sequence is TGTGCCAGCAGTTCATACGGGACTTATGAGCAGTTCTTC. This gives the protein CASSSYGTYEQFF.

This clone has only a few counts. J is TRBJ1-1 and V is TRBV6-5; 9 bases are a match to TRBD1. This CDR3 comprises 15 residues. Germline V gene data show CDR1 as MNHEY and CDR2 as SVGAGI. Unmatched junction bases numbered 10, after V lost 6 bases and J lost 5 bases. The CDR3, as DNA: TGTGCCAGCAGCTTATCCGGGACAGGGCTAACTGAAGCTTTCTTT. Translating gives CASSLSGTGLTEAFF.

Here the CDR3 reads CASSVRPEPETQYF. Written as DNA, the CDR3 is TGTGCCAGCAGCGTGCGGCCCGAGCCAGAGACCCAGTACTTC. The chain combines TRBV9 with TRBJ2-5; D ambiguous. Trimming left V 2 bases short and J 4 bases short, with 12 bases between. Germline CDR1 SGDLS, CDR2 YYNGEE. This CDR3 is built from 14 residues. Drawing the rest from reference TRBV9 and TRBJ2-5, the complete variable domain is DSGVTQTPKHLITATGQRVTLRCSPRSGDLSVYWYQQSLDQGLQFLIQYYNGEERAKGNILERFSAQQFPDLHSELNLSSLELGDSALYFCASSVRPEPETQYFGPGTRLLVL.

The rearrangement joins TRBV9 to TRBJ2-3; 10 nucleotides line up with TRBD1. J was trimmed by 4 bases and V by 4 bases; bases with no gene match: 12. Germline V CDR1 and CDR2: SGDLS, YYNGEE. This CDR3 is built from 17 residues. CDR3: CASSPMGGDRGPDTQYF. The DNA for the CDR3 is TGTGCCAGCAGCCCGATGGGGGGGGACAGGGGCCCAGATACGCAGTATTTT. The complete variable domain, with remaining parts taken from reference TRBV9 and TRBJ2-3, reads DSGVTQTPKHLITATGQRVTLRCSPRSGDLSVYWYQQSLDQGLQFLIQYYNGEERAKGNILERFSAQQFPDLHSELNLSSLELGDSALYFCASSPMGGDRGPDTQYFGPGTRLTVL.

V gene TRBV7-8 combines with J gene TRBJ2-2, with D tentatively TRBD1 (6 bases). V was clipped by 3 bases and J by 4 bases, with 18 bases between them. CDR1 and CDR2 from the germline V gene are SGHVS and FQNEAQ. The CDR3 is made up of 17 amino acids. The CDR3 sequence: CASSLVGLGGITGELFF. CDR3 DNA: TGTGCCAGCAGCTTGGTGGGGTTAGGGGGAATCACCGGGGAGCTGTTTTTT.

The chain employs TRBV7-2 and TRBJ1-2, with a weak D call TRBD1 (6 bases). Germline V gene sequence: CDR1 SGHTA, CDR2 FQGNSA. Between the trimmed V and J ends, which lost 1 base and 7 bases, there was a span of 16 bases. CDR3 size: 15 residues. The CDR3 here is CASSLGTALEVGYTF. CDR3 DNA: TGTGCCAGCAGCTTAGGGACAGCCTTAGAGGTTGGCTACACCTTC.

This sequence joins TRBV20-1 and TRBJ2-1; D is possibly TRBD2 (6 bases). The germline V and J ends were trimmed by 5 bases and 8 bases, with 10 bases remaining between them. This CDR3 is 11 amino acids long. From germline, CDR1 is DFQATT and CDR2 SNEGSKA (reference sequence). This CDR3 is CSAASVDEQFF. Here the CDR3 DNA reads TGCAGTGCTGCTAGCGTGGATGAGCAGTTCTTC.

In DNA form, the CDR3 reads TGTGCCAGCAGCTATGGACAGGGTGGGAATTCACCCCTCCACTTT. Amino acids: CASSYGQGGNSPLHF. V is TRBV5-6 and J is TRBJ1-6; 8 bases map to TRBD1. Trimming cost V 3 bases and J 7 bases; bases outside gene matches: 6. Germline V lookup: CDR1 SGHDT, CDR2 YYEEEE. This CDR3 spans 15 amino acids.

The chain recombines TRBV6-2 or TRBV6-3 with TRBJ1-1, with D hard to call. From germline, CDR1 is MNHEY and CDR2 SVGEGT. The CDR3 totals 13 residues. Trimming took off 5 bases at V and 1 base at J, with 8 bases between the two ends. CDR3 sequence: CASSVNWNTEAFF. As DNA, the CDR3 is TGTGCCAGCAGTGTCAACTGGAACACTGAAGCTTTCTTT.

The V call is TRBV27, the J call TRBJ1-6, with D maybe TRBD1 (5 bases). Germline CDR1 and CDR2: MNHEY and SMNVEV (reference sequence). V lost 4 bases to trimming and J lost 6 bases, with 13 bases between them. This CDR3 comprises 15 residues. The CDR3 spells CASSSPGLRNSPLHF. The CDR3 DNA reads as TGTGCCAGCAGTTCACCGGGACTACGTAATTCACCCCTCCACTTT.